Listed below are T cell receptor beta chains from one sample, sequenced in a study of response to subunit inactivated influenza vaccine. TCRdb called the RT-PCR reads again in MiXCR, with one record for every CDR3 protein. The repertoire holds hundreds of thousands of distinct CDR3 sequences, about 15% seen once, with less than 9% in the top ten. Sequencing was performed on PBMCs from blood, taken roughly 2 weeks before vaccination. The receptor source for this set is a man aged 45-65 years who received an inactivated influenza vaccine. CDR3s include the opening cysteine and the closing phenylalanine or tryptophan. D genes are given only for firm matches. Only some rows state a clone size, as once, few, many or a class for expanded clones.

clone size: few
J gene: TRBJ1-5
D gene: NA
V gene: TRBV6-2/TRBV6-3
CDR3 DNA: TGTGCCAGCAGTTTGACAGCTCCCTATCAGCCCCAGCATTTT
CDR3 protein: CASSLTAPYQPQHF

clone size: few
J gene: TRBJ1-6
D gene: NA
V gene: TRBV6-6
CDR3 DNA: TGTGCCAGCACCCTGACTGGGGTAACCCTCCACTTT
CDR3 protein: CASTLTGVTLHF

clone size: NA
J gene: TRBJ2-7
D gene: TRBD1
V gene: TRBV25-1
CDR3 DNA: TGTGCCAGCCGAAAGGGAGGGACAGGGAGTTCCGAGCAGTACTTC
CDR3 protein: CASRKGGTGSSEQYF

clone size: many
J gene: TRBJ1-6
D gene: TRBD1
V gene: TRBV20-1
CDR3 DNA: TGCATCGGACAGGGGAGCTCCTATAATTCACCCCTCCACTTT
CDR3 protein: CIGQGSSYNSPLHF

clone size: few
J gene: TRBJ2-3
D gene: TRBD2
V gene: TRBV5-6
CDR3 DNA: TGTGCCAGCAGCGGGGGACTAGCGGGGCGCACAGATACGCAGTATTTT
CDR3 protein: CASSGGLAGRTDTQYF

clone size: NA
J gene: TRBJ2-4
D gene: NA
V gene: TRBV6-1
CDR3 DNA: TGTGCCAGCAGAAACACCAGAAACATTCAGTACTTC
CDR3 protein: CASRNTRNIQYF

clone size: NA
J gene: TRBJ2-3
D gene: NA
V gene: TRBV4-3
CDR3 DNA: TGCGCCAGCAGCCAAGATACGGACTTGCCAGATACGCAGTATTTT
CDR3 protein: CASSQDTDLPDTQYF

clone size: NA
J gene: TRBJ2-1
D gene: TRBD1
V gene: TRBV7-6
CDR3 DNA: TGTGCCAGCAGCTTAGGACAGGGGATGTCCTACAATGAGCAGTTCTTC
CDR3 protein: CASSLGQGMSYNEQFF

clone size: few
J gene: TRBJ2-2
D gene: NA
V gene: TRBV10-3
CDR3 DNA: TGTGCCATCAGTGAATCAAATACGGCGTCCACCGGGGAGCTGTTTTTT
CDR3 protein: CAISESNTASTGELFF

clone size: many
J gene: TRBJ2-1
D gene: TRBD2
V gene: TRBV29-1
CDR3 DNA: TGCAGCGTTCCGGGACTAGCGTCTTACAATGAGCAGTTCTTC
CDR3 protein: CSVPGLASYNEQFF

clone size: NA
J gene: TRBJ1-2
D gene: NA
V gene: TRBV10-2
CDR3 DNA: TGCGCCAGCAGCAAAGCATATCAGGGAGGCTACACCTTC
CDR3 protein: CASSKAYQGGYTF

clone size: few
J gene: TRBJ2-1
D gene: TRBD1
V gene: TRBV5-1
CDR3 DNA: TGCGCCAGCAGCTTGGAACAGGGGCGTAAGTTCTTC
CDR3 protein: CASSLEQGRKFF

clone size: many
J gene: TRBJ1-1
D gene: NA
V gene: TRBV29-1
CDR3 DNA: TGCAGCGTTGGATACCAGGGCGTGAACACTGAAGCTTTCTTT
CDR3 protein: CSVGYQGVNTEAFF

clone size: many
J gene: TRBJ2-3
D gene: TRBD1
V gene: TRBV6-2/TRBV6-3
CDR3 DNA: TGTGCCAGCAGTCATCCGGGACAGGGGACAGATACGCAGTATTTT
CDR3 protein: CASSHPGQGTDTQYF

clone size: NA
J gene: TRBJ1-4
D gene: NA
V gene: TRBV4-2
CDR3 DNA: TGTGCCAGCAGCCCAGCCCCCGGGGTAGCAGGTGAAAAACTGTTTTTT
CDR3 protein: CASSPAPGVAGEKLFF

clone size: few
J gene: TRBJ2-5
D gene: NA
V gene: TRBV5-1
CDR3 DNA: TGCGCCAGCAGCTTGGGTCAGGGGAGTTCAGAGACCCAGTACTTC
CDR3 protein: CASSLGQGSSETQYF

clone size: NA
J gene: TRBJ1-2
D gene: TRBD1
V gene: TRBV19
CDR3 DNA: TGTGCCAGTAGTCCTCGGACAGGAACCAACTATGGCTACACCTTC
CDR3 protein: CASSPRTGTNYGYTF

clone size: few
J gene: TRBJ2-1
D gene: NA
V gene: TRBV19
CDR3 DNA: TGTGCCAGTAGTCCCCGGAGTAGCGGAACATACAATGAGCAGTTCTTC
CDR3 protein: CASSPRSSGTYNEQFF

clone size: NA
J gene: TRBJ2-7
D gene: NA
V gene: TRBV20-1
CDR3 DNA: TGCAGTGCCCTTTCCACGGTCGCCTACGAGCAGTACTTC
CDR3 protein: CSALSTVAYEQYF

clone size: few
J gene: TRBJ2-7
D gene: TRBD1
V gene: TRBV5-1
CDR3 DNA: TGCGCCAGCAGCTTAACCGACAGGGGGCGATCCCCCTACGAGCAGTACTTC
CDR3 protein: CASSLTDRGRSPYEQYF